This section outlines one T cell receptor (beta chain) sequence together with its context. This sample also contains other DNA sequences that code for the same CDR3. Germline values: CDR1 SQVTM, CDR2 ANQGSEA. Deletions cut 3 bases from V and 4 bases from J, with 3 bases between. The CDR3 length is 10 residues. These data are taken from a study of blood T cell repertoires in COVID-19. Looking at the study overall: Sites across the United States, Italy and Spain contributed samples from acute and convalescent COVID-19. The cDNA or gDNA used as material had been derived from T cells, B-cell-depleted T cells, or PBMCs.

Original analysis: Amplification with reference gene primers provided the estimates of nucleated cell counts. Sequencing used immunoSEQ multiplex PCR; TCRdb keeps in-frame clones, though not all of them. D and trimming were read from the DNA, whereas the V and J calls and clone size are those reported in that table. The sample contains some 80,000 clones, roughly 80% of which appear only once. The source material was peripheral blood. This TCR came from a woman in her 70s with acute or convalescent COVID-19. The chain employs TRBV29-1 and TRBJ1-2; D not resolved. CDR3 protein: CSVDSYGYTF. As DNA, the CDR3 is TGCAGCGTTGACAGCTATGGCTACACCTTC.